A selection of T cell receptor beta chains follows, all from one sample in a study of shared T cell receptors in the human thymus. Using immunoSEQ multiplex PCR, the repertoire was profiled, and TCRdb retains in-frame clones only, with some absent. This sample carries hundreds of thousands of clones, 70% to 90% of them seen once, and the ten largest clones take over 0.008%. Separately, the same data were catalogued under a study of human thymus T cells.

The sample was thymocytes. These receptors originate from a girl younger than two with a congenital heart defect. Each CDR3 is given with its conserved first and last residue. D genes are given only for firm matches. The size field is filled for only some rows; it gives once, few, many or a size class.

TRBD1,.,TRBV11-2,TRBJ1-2,CASSLVGQDRPFYGYTF,TGTGCCAGCAGCTTAGTGGGACAGGACAGACCCTTTTATGGCTACACCTTC
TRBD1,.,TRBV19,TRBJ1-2,CASSPTTGTKGYTF,TGTGCCAGTAGTCCGACGACAGGGACGAAGGGCTACACCTTC
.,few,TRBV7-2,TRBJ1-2,CASSLVFRRPTHGYTF,TGTGCCAGCAGCTTAGTTTTTAGGCGGCCCACGCACGGCTACACCTTC
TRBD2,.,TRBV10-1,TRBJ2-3,CASSGTSGGNLTDTQYF,TGCGCCAGCAGTGGAACTAGCGGGGGGAACCTCACAGATACGCAGTATTTT
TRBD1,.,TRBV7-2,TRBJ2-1,CASSLVADRGNMAEFF,TGTGCCAGCAGCTTAGTAGCGGACAGGGGAAATATGGCGGAGTTCTTC
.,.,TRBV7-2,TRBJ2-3,CASSLVRDKKTDTQYF,TGTGCCAGCAGCTTAGTCAGGGACAAAAAGACGGATACGCAGTATTTT
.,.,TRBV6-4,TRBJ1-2,CASSVSGGDGYGYTF,TGTGCCAGCAGTGTGTCTGGGGGCGATGGATATGGCTACACCTTC
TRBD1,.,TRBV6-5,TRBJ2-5,CASSYTTGEPQYF,TGTGCCAGCAGTTACACCACAGGGGAGCCCCAGTACTTC
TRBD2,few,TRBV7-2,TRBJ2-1,CASSLAASRRGASYNEQFF,TGTGCCAGCAGCTTAGCGGCCAGTCGGCGGGGGGCATCCTACAATGAGCAGTTCTTC
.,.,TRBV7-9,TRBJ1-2,CASSFGKTDGYTF,TGTGCCAGCAGCTTTGGCAAGACAGATGGCTACACCTTC
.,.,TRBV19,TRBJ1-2,CASSTTLYSYTF,TGTGCCAGTAGCACGACTCTCTATAGCTACACCTTC
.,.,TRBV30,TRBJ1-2,CAWSLGRPVNYGYTF,TGTGCCTGGAGTCTGGGCAGGCCTGTCAACTATGGCTACACCTTC
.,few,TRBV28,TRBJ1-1,CASKSRGLGAFF,TGTGCCAGCAAGAGTAGGGGCCTAGGGGCTTTCTTT
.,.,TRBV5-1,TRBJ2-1,CASSEQFTGNSYNEQFF,TGCGCCAGCAGCGAACAGTTCACGGGGAACTCCTACAATGAGCAGTTCTTC
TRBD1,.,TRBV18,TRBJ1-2,CASSPDRGDGYTF,TGTGCCAGCTCACCGGACAGGGGGGATGGCTACACCTTC
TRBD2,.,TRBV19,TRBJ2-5,CASSPVAGGPPETQYF,TGTGCCAGTAGTCCCGTAGCGGGGGGGCCTCCAGAGACCCAGTACTTC
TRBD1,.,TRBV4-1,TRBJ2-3,CASSQGRQGSTDTQYF,TGCGCCAGCAGCCAAGGGCGACAGGGGAGCACAGATACGCAGTATTTT
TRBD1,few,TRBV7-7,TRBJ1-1,CASSSPGTGPTNAFF,TGTGCTAGCAGCTCCCCCGGGACAGGGCCCACGAACGCTTTCTTT
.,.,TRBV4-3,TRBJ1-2,CASSQVDRRANYGYTF,TGCGCCAGCAGCCAAGTCGACAGGCGAGCTAACTATGGCTACACCTTC
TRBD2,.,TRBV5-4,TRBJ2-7,CASSLAGQRGVSYEQYF,TGTGCCAGCAGCTTGGCGGGGCAGCGGGGGGTCTCCTACGAGCAGTACTTC
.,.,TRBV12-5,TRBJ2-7,CASGLTPEGGEQYF,TGTGCTAGTGGTTTGACTCCAGAGGGTGGCGAGCAGTACTTC
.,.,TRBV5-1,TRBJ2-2,CASSLDGTVPNTGELFF,TGCGCCAGCAGCTTGGATGGTACGGTCCCGAACACCGGGGAGCTGTTTTTT
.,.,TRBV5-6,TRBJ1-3,CASSFCGNTIYF,TGTGCCAGCAGCTTCTGTGGAAACACCATATATTTT
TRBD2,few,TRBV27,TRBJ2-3,CASSLERKRGGTDTQYF,TGTGCCAGCAGTTTAGAACGGAAGCGGGGGGGCACAGATACGCAGTATTTT
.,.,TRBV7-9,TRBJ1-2,CASSFEKKGYTF,TGTGCCAGCAGCTTTGAGAAAAAGGGCTACACCTTC